This T cell receptor beta chain was sequenced in a study of blood T cell repertoires in COVID-19. Whole-study context: From T cells, B-cell-depleted T cells, or PBMCs came the material, which was cDNA or gDNA.

The CDR3 contains 16 residues. Germline CDR1 MGHRA, CDR2 YSYEKL. A word on this clone: One junction end disagrees with the germline gene, perhaps due to a read error.

Per the authors' pipeline: It was from reference gene primer amplification that nucleated cell counts were estimated. Profiled with immunoSEQ multiplex PCR; TCRdb holds only in-frame clones, not every one. V, J and clone size were drawn from that table, and D and trimming were deduced from the DNA. The data show a few hundred thousand clones, with about four fifths seen just once and 3.6% held by the top ten. This rearrangement joins TRBV4-1 to TRBJ2-2, with D maybe TRBD1 (6 bases). The sequence derives from a woman older than 75 with acute or convalescent COVID-19. Sequencing used peripheral blood. CDR3 in DNA: TGCGCCCCCCGCCGCCCCCGGGACACGAACCCCGGGGAGCTGTTTTTT. Translated, it gives CAPRRPRDTNPGELFF.